Each of the 21 T cell receptor beta chains below was sequenced from the same sample in a study of blood T cell repertoires in COVID-19. This table comes from immunoSEQ multiplex PCR, and its TCRdb copy is limited to in-frame clones, with some not included. Among 200,000 to 300,000 clones listed, over 75% were seen once. The sequenced material came from peripheral blood. The receptors were gathered from a human donor in a cohort sampled during active COVID-19.

The gene calls are TRBV27 and TRBJ1-5; 8 bases fit TRBD1. The junction had 7 bases not matched to a gene; V was cut back by 3 bases and J by 6 bases. There are 15 residues in the CDR3. Germline V gives CDR1 MNHEY, CDR2 SMNVEV (reference sequence). The CDR3 nucleotides read TGTGCCAGCAGTTTTTCAGGGGGCGCCGGTCAGCCCCAGCATTTT. It specifies CASSFSGGAGQPQHF.

The chain recombines TRBV6-5 with TRBJ2-7; D is perhaps TRBD2 (5 bases). CDR3 length: 14 amino acids. Trimming stripped 4 bases from V and 2 bases from J, with 12 bases between. Germline CDR1 reads MNHEY; CDR2 reads SVGAGI. The CDR3 loop is CASSLRETAYEQYF. CDR3 bases: TGTGCCAGCAGTTTGAGGGAGACGGCCTACGAGCAGTACTTC.

V is TRBV5-1 and J is TRBJ1-4; possible D gene TRBD1, 6 bases. V lost 1 base and J 7 bases, leaving 11 bases between the germline ends. Germline values: CDR1 SGHRS, CDR2 YFSETQ. The CDR3 extends over 14 amino acids. The CDR3: CASSLFSRGEKLFF. The CDR3 DNA follows: TGCGCCAGCAGCTTGTTCTCCAGGGGTGAAAAACTGTTTTTT. Looking up the rest from reference TRBV5-1 and TRBJ1-4 gives the full variable domain: KAGVTQTPRYLIKTRGQQVTLSCSPISGHRSVSWYQQTPGQGLQFLFEYFSETQRNKGNFPGRFSGRQFSNSRSEMNVSTLELGDSALYLCASSLFSRGEKLFFGSGTQLSVL.

This CDR3 reads CASSHRTGGGEKLFF. As DNA, the CDR3 is TGTGCCAGCAGCCATAGGACAGGGGGGGGAGAAAAACTGTTTTTT. The chain is built from TRBV3-1 (or the pseudogene TRBV3-2) and TRBJ1-4; TRBD1 agrees at 10 bases. Germline V lookup: CDR1 LGHDT, CDR2 YNNKEL (reference sequence). The CDR3 contains 15 residues. Unmatched junction bases numbered 6, after V lost 3 bases and J lost 8 bases.

The V call is TRBV6-5, the J call TRBJ1-2; 7 nucleotides match TRBD1. Losses at the gene ends were 6 bases for V and 2 bases for J; bases not matched to a gene: 3. This CDR3 has 13 residues. Germline CDR1 and CDR2: MNHEY and SVGAGI. Written as DNA, the CDR3 is TGTGCCAGCAGGATGGGACAGAACTATGGCTACACCTTC. Translation gives CASRMGQNYGYTF.

The chain couples TRBV18 to TRBJ1-3; D remains ambiguous. Trimming removed 6 bases from V and 0 bases from J, with 21 bases in between. CDR1 and CDR2 (germline): KGHSH, LQKENI. CDR3 length: 18 amino acids. CDR3 in amino acids: CASSLYSEALISGNTIYF. The CDR3 DNA follows: TGTGCCAGCTCCTTATACTCTGAGGCCTTAATCTCTGGAAACACCATATATTTT.

The chain carries TRBV28 and TRBJ1-4; 7 nucleotides match TRBD1. This CDR3 region has 17 residues. The germline gives CDR1 MDHEN, CDR2 SYDVKM. V lost 6 bases, J lost 4 bases, and 14 bases stayed unmatched. DNA for the CDR3: TGTGCCAGCAGGGCAACGACAGGGTCAGGAGGTAATGAAAAACTGTTTTTT. Protein: CASRATTGSGGNEKLFF.

V gene TRBV6-2 or TRBV6-3 combines with J gene TRBJ2-1; TRBD1 might be the D (5 bases). The ends were cut back, 5 bases at V and 5 bases at J, with 16 bases in the middle. Germline lookup yields CDR1 MNHEY and CDR2 SVGEGT. The CDR3 covers 15 residues. In DNA, the CDR3 is TGTGCCAGCAGTAGGGGCCGGCCCGATCACAATGAGCAGTTCTTC. This translates into CASSRGRPDHNEQFF.

The chain carries TRBV7-6 and TRBJ1-6, with 12 bases lining up with TRBD1. The CDR3 contains 19 residues. CDR1 SGHVS and CDR2 FNYEAQ come from the germline V gene. Germline trimming cut 5 bases from V and 8 bases from J; bases unmatched to any gene: 16. CDR3 amino acids: CASSRGGPGTGGKDSPLHF. Written as DNA, the CDR3 is TGTGCCAGCAGCCGAGGGGGCCCCGGGACAGGGGGCAAGGATTCACCCCTCCACTTT.

The V gene is TRBV28, the J gene TRBJ1-5; 8 bases match TRBD1. Per the germline V gene, CDR1 is MDHEN and CDR2 is SYDVKM. The J segment lost 1 base and the V segment lost 6 bases, leaving 5 bases of the junction unmatched. The length of the CDR3 is 15 residues. CDR3 bases: TGTGCCAGCAGACCTCAGGGGGCAAGCAATCAGCCCCAGCATTTT. Translating gives CASRPQGASNQPQHF.

The chain is built from TRBV5-4 and TRBJ2-7; 9 nucleotides match TRBD1. Germline trimming cut 3 bases from V and 5 bases from J; bases unmatched to any gene: 12. The CDR3 consists of 16 residues. CDR1 and CDR2 from the germline V gene are SGHNT and YYREEE (reference sequence). The CDR3 DNA sequence: TGTGCCAGCAGCTCGCTACAGGGGGCAGTAGTTCACGAGCAGTACTTC. Translation: CASSSLQGAVVHEQYF.

This chain links TRBV5-6 with TRBJ2-1, with D maybe TRBD1 (5 bases). CDR1 SGHDT and CDR2 YYEEEE come from the germline V gene. The germline V and J ends were trimmed by 1 base and 12 bases, with 8 bases remaining between them. CDR3 length: 11 amino acids. The CDR3: CASSLQGTQFF. CDR3 DNA sequence: TGTGCCAGCAGCTTGCAGGGAACGCAGTTCTTC.

This chain links TRBV11-2 with TRBJ2-7; 10 nucleotides agree with TRBD1. V shed 6 bases and J 4 bases; nucleotides not matched to a gene: 9. The CDR3 runs to 15 residues. The germline V gene has CDR1 SGHAT and CDR2 FQNNGV. As DNA, the CDR3 is TGTGCCAGCAGACATCCGGGACAGGGGCCTTACGAGCAGTACTTC. It is translated as CASRHPGQGPYEQYF.

The chain has TRBV19 and TRBJ1-5, with D possibly matching TRBD1 (6 bases). V was trimmed by 8 bases and J by 7 bases, leaving 21 bases between them. The CDR3 has 15 amino acids. The germline V gene has CDR1 LNHDA and CDR2 SQIVND (reference sequence). This chain's CDR3 is CASQGGGPFGQPQHF. The CDR3, as DNA: TGTGCCAGTCAAGGGGGGGGCCCTTTCGGGCAGCCCCAGCATTTT.

The chain is built from TRBV24-1 and TRBJ2-1; possible D gene TRBD1, 8 bases. The CDR3 is 17 amino acids. CDR1 and CDR2 (germline): KGHDR, SFDVKD. Trimming removed 9 bases at V and 0 bases at J, with 20 bases between. The CDR3 protein is CATSGGTGRSSYNEQFF. The DNA of the CDR3 is TGTGCCACCTCCGGGGGGACAGGACGGAGCTCCTACAATGAGCAGTTCTTC.

This clone was picked up one time. This sequence joins TRBV9 and TRBJ2-7, with TRBD1 matching 7 bases. Losses at the gene ends were 6 bases for V and 1 base for J; bases not matched to a gene: 16. The germline CDR1 and CDR2 sequences are SGDLS and YYNGEE. CDR3 size: 17 residues. The CDR3 reads CASIPRGGGTVSYEQYF. The CDR3 DNA reads TGTGCCAGCATTCCTAGGGGCGGTGGGACAGTTTCCTACGAGCAGTACTTC.

The rearrangement links TRBV7-8 to TRBJ2-3, with D perhaps matching TRBD1 (6 bases). Germline lookup yields CDR1 SGHVS and CDR2 FQNEAQ. Deletions cut 1 base from V and 8 bases from J, with 16 bases between. The CDR3 loop spans 15 amino acids. Here the CDR3 reads CASSLGNTGSGTQYF. CDR3 bases: TGTGCCAGCAGCTTAGGTAACACAGGGTCCGGTACGCAGTATTTT. Variable domain in full (rest from reference TRBV7-8 and TRBJ2-3): GAGVSQSPRYKVAKRGQDVALRCDPISGHVSLFWYQQALGQGPEFLTYFQNEAQLDKSGLPSDRFFAERPEGSVSTLKIQRTQQEDSAVYLCASSLGNTGSGTQYFGPGTRLTVL.

The genes are TRBV10-2 and TRBJ2-2, with TRBD2 matching 10 bases. The CDR3 is 16 amino acids. Germline loops: CDR1 WSHSY, CDR2 SAAADI. With V trimmed by 4 bases and J by 7 bases, 9 bases remained unmatched. The DNA of the CDR3 is TGCGCCAGCAGTGGGCTAGCGGGAGTTTATGGCGGGGAGCTGTTTTTT. As protein: CASSGLAGVYGGELFF.

This chain joins TRBV20-1 and TRBJ2-1; 11 bases agree with TRBD1. CDR3 length equals 24 residues. The V segment lost 3 bases and the J segment 7 bases; nucleotides outside the gene matches: 35. The germline CDR1 and CDR2 sequences are DFQATT and SNEGSKA (reference sequence). The CDR3 DNA reads TGCAGTGCTAGTTCAACCCCGTCCCCGTCCCGGCTGGACAGGGGGCGTGGGGGGGGGAATGAGCAGTTCTTC. As protein: CSASSTPSPSRLDRGRGGGNEQFF.

This clone was seen once. This chain uses TRBV15 with TRBJ1-4; the match to TRBD1 covers 8 bases. J gave up 7 bases and V 5 bases, and 9 bases lay outside the gene matches. Germline CDR1 and CDR2: LNHNV and YYDKDF (reference sequence). The CDR3 has 15 amino acids. CDR3 in DNA: TGTGCCACCAGCCGCCAGGGGGCATTGCGTGAAAAACTGTTTTTT. This encodes CATSRQGALREKLFF.

The gene calls are TRBV10-3 and TRBJ2-7; TRBD2 is a possible D gene (5 bases). V gave up 7 bases and J gave up 0 bases, with 13 bases separating them. From germline, CDR1 is ENHRY and CDR2 SYGVKD. This CDR3 comprises 14 residues. The CDR3 DNA follows: TGTGCCATCAAATTAGCGAGAACCTCCTACGAGCAGTACTTC. Protein: CAIKLARTSYEQYF.